Detailed here is one TCR beta chain. The antigen remains unidentified. Method: immunoSEQ multiplex PCR; TCRdb's copy keeps in-frame clones and lacks some. The sample comprises about 200,000 clones, less than 90% of which are singletons, and 4.5% to 7% rests with the top ten. This entry belongs to a study of cytomegalovirus exposure and HLA in healthy donors. Study-wide points: Rarity held for most TCR sequences, but there were some public TCRs that occurred in many donors. It was found in a later analysis that first-cohort TCR clusters tended to co-occur in the 90 to 150 validation repertoires. Researchers counted over 150 TCR beta chains as cytomegalovirus-associated.

Separate from the roughly 610-subject first cohort, the approximately 120-subject validation cohort was the one that the donors belonged to. The sequenced material came from PBMCs. This TCR derives from a woman under 30 in good health and CMV-seronegative.

The CDR3 nucleotides read TGCGCCAGCAGCCAACCACAGGGAGGCACAGATACGCAGTATTTT. It encodes CASSQPQGGTDTQYF. The chain couples TRBV4-1 to TRBJ2-3, with TRBD1 as a possible D gene (6 bases). This CDR3 has 15 residues. CDR1 is MGHRA and CDR2 is YSYEKL in the germline V gene. V lost 2 bases to trimming and J lost 1 base, with 10 bases between them.